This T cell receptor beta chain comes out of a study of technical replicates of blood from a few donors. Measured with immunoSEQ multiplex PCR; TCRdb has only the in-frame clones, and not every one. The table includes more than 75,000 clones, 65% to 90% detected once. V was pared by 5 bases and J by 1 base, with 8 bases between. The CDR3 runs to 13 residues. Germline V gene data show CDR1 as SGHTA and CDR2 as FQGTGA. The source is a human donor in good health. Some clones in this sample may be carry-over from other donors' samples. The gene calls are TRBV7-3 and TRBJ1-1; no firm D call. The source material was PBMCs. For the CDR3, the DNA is TGTGCCAGCAGCGAGGGTCGGAACACTGAAGCTTTCTTT. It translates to CASSEGRNTEAFF.